This paragraph reports one T cell receptor beta chain. CDR1 is LNHNV, CDR2 YYDKDF, per germline (reference sequence). CDR3 size: 15 residues. V lost 0 bases to trimming and J lost 2 bases, with 10 bases between them. Amplification used 60 Vbeta primers and 13 Jbeta primers. Libraries were prepared by immunoSEQ multiplex PCR; TCRdb keeps only in-frame clonotypes and omits some of them. This sample has roughly 110,000 clones; 60% to 80% occur once, and the top ten carry about 2.5%. The entry originates in a study of cytomegalovirus exposure and HLA in healthy donors. This clonotype was sampled from a female donor in good health and CMV-seronegative. V usage is TRBV15 and J usage is TRBJ1-2; weak D call: TRBD1 (6 bases). Source material: PBMCs. CDR3 amino acids: CATSRDGGRNYGYTF. DNA for the CDR3: TGTGCCACCAGCAGAGATGGGGGCAGGAACTATGGCTACACCTTC. The complete variable domain, with remaining parts taken from reference TRBV15 and TRBJ1-2, reads DAMVIQNPRYQVTQFGKPVTLSCSQTLNHNVMYWYQQKSSQAPKLLFHYYDKDFNNEADTPDNFQSRRPNTSFCFLDIRSPGLGDTAMYLCATSRDGGRNYGYTFGSGTRLTVV.